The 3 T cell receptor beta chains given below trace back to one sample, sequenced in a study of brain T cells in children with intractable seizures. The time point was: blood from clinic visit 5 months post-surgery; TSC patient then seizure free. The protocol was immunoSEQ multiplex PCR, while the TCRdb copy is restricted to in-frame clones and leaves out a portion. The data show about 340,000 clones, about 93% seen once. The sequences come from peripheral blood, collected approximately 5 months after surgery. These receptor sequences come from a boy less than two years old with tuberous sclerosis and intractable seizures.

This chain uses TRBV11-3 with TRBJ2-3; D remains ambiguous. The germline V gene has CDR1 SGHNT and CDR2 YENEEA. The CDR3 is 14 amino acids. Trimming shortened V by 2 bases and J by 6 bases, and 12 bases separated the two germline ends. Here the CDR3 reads CASSLTYGADTQYF. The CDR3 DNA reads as TGTGCCAGCAGCTTAACCTATGGCGCCGATACGCAGTATTTT.

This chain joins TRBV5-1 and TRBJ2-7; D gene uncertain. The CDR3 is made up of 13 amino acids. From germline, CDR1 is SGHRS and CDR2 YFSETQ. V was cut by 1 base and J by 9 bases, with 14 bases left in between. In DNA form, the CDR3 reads TGCGCCAGCAGCTTGTACACAGACTTAGGGCAGTACTTC. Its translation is CASSLYTDLGQYF.

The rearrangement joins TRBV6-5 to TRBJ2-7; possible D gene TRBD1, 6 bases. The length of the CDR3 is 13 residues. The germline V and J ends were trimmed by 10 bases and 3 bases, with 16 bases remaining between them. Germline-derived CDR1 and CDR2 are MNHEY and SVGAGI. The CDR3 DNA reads TGTGCCACCGCGAGGGGGTCGGACTACGAGCAGTACTTC. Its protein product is CATARGSDYEQYF.